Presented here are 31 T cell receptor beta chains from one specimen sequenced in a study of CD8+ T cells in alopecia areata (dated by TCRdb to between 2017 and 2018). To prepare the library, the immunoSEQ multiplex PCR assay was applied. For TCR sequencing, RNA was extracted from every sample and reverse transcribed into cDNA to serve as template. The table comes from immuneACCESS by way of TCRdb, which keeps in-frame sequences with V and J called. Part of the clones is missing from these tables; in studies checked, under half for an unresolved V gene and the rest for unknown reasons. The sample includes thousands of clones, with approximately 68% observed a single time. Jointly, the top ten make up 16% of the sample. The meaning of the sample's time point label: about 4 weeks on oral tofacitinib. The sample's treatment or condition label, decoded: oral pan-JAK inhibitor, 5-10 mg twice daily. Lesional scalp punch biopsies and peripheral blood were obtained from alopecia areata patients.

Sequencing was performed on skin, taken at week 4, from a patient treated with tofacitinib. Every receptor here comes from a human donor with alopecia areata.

CDR3 sequence reads: CASSQGGGETQYF. Written as DNA, the CDR3 is TGTGCCAGCAGCCAGGGCGGAGGAGAGACCCAGTACTTC. The genes are TRBV7-2 and TRBJ2-5, with D perhaps TRBD1 or TRBD2 (5 bases each). The germline gives CDR1 SGHTA, CDR2 FQGNSA. V was cut by 5 bases and J by 4 bases, with 11 bases left in between. The CDR3 is 13 amino acids.

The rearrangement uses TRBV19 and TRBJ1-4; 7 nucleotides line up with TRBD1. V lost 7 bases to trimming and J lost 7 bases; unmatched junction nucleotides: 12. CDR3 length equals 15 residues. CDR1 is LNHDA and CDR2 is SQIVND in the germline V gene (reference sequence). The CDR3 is CASTAQQGKGEKLFF. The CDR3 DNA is TGTGCCAGTACCGCCCAACAGGGGAAGGGTGAAAAACTGTTTTTT.

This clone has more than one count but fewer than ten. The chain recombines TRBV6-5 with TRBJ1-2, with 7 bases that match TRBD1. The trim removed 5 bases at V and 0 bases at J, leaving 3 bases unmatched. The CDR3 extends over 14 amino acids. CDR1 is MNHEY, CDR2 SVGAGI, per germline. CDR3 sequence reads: CASSRDSANYGYTF. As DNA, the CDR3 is TGTGCCAGCAGTCGGGACAGCGCTAACTATGGCTACACCTTC.

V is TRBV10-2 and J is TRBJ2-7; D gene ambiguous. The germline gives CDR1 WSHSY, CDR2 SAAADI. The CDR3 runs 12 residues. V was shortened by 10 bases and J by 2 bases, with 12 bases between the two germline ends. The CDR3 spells CATIGPPYEQYF. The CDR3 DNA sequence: TGCGCCACTATAGGGCCCCCCTACGAGCAGTACTTC.

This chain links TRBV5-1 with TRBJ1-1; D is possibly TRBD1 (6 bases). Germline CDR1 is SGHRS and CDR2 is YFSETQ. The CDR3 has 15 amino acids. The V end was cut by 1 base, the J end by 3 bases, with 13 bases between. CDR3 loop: CASSLSRDTHTEAFF. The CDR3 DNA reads TGCGCCAGCAGCTTGTCCCGGGACACTCACACTGAAGCTTTCTTT.

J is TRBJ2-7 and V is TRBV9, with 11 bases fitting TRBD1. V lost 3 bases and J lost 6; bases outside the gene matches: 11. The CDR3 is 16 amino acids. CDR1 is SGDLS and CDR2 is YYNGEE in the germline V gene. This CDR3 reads CASSGNAGTGGFEQYF. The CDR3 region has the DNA TGTGCCAGCAGCGGAAATGCCGGGACAGGGGGGTTCGAGCAGTACTTC. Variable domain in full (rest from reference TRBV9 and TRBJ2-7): DSGVTQTPKHLITATGQRVTLRCSPRSGDLSVYWYQQSLDQGLQFLIQYYNGEERAKGNILERFSAQQFPDLHSELNLSSLELGDSALYFCASSGNAGTGGFEQYFGPGTRLTVT.

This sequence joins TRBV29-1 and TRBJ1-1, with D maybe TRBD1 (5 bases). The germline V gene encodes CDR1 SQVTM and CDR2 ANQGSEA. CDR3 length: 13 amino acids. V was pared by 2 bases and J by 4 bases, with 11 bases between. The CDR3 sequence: CSVEQMGGTEAFF. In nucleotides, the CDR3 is TGCAGCGTTGAACAAATGGGGGGCACTGAAGCTTTCTTT.

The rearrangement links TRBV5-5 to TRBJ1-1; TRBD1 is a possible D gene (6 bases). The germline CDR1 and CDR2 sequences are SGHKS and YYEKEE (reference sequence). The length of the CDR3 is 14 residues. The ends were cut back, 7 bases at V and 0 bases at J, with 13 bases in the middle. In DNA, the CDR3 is TGTGCCAGCCACCCGGGACACATGAACACTGAAGCTTTCTTT. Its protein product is CASHPGHMNTEAFF. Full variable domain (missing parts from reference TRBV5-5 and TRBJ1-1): DAGVTQSPTHLIKTRGQQVTLRCSPISGHKSVSWYQQVLGQGPQFIFQYYEKEERGRGNFPDRFSARQFPNYSSELNVNALLLGDSALYLCASHPGHMNTEAFFGQGTRLTVV.

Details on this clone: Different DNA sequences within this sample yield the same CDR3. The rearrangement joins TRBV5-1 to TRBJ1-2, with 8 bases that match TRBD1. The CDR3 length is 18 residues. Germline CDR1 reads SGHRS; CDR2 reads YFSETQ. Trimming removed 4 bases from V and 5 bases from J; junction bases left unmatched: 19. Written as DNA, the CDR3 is TGCGCCAGCAGCATGTACCGGTTGGCGGGACAGGCGAAGTATGGCTACACCTTC. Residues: CASSMYRLAGQAKYGYTF.

The CDR3 loop reads CSVVEGAGTAGNGYTF. The CDR3 DNA reads TGCAGCGTTGTGGAGGGAGCCGGGACAGCAGGGAATGGCTACACCTTC. The gene calls are TRBV29-1 and TRBJ1-2; 7 nucleotides match TRBD1. Per the germline V gene, CDR1 is SQVTM and CDR2 is ANQGSEA. Trimming removed 4 bases from V and 6 bases from J; junction bases left unmatched: 17. This CDR3 has 16 residues.

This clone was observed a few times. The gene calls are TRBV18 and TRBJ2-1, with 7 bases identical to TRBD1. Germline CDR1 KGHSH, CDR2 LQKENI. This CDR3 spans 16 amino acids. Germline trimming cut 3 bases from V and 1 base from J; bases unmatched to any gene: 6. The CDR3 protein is CASSPRTGQSYNEQFF. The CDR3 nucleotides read TGTGCCAGCTCACCTAGGACAGGACAGTCCTACAATGAGCAGTTCTTC.

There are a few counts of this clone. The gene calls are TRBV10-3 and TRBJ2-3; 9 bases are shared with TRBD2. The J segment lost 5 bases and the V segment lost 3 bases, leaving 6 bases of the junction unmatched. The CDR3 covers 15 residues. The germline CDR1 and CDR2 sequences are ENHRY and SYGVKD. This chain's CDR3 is CAISDWEREVDTQYF. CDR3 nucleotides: TGTGCCATCAGTGACTGGGAGCGGGAGGTAGATACGCAGTATTTT.

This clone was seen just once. CDR3 bases: TGTGCCAGCAGTGTGGGGGGGACAGGGTGGGTATACGAGCAGTACTTC. Translation gives CASSVGGTGWVYEQYF. The chain employs TRBV6-1 and TRBJ2-7; TRBD1 matches at 9 bases. Trimming took 4 bases from V and 4 from J; bases not matched to a gene: 11. CDR1 is MNHNS, CDR2 SASEGT, per germline. CDR3 length: 16 residues.

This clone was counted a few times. Written as DNA, the CDR3 is TGTGCCAGCAGCTTAGATGGGCATGAGCAGTTCTTC. Translating it yields CASSLDGHEQFF. The V call is TRBV7-3, the J call TRBJ2-1; D not certain. The length of the CDR3 is 12 residues. Trimming shortened V by 2 bases and J by 8 bases, and 7 bases separated the two germline ends. Germline V gene data show CDR1 as SGHTA and CDR2 as FQGTGA.

The CDR3 DNA sequence: TGTGCCAGTAGTTCGACAGGGGGTTACTCACCCCTCCACTTT. Translation gives CASSSTGGYSPLHF. This chain connects TRBV19 to TRBJ1-6, with TRBD1 matching 9 bases. The CDR3 runs 14 residues. CDR1 and CDR2 from the germline V gene are LNHDA and SQIVND (reference sequence). V lost 5 bases, J lost 10 bases, and 6 bases stayed unmatched.

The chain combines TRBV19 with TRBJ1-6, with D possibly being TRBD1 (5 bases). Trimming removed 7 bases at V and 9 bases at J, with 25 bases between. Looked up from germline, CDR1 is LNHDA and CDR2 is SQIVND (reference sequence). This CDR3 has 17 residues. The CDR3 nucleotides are TGTGCCAGTACCCATAAAAGGGGACCTCCGAGGAGTTCACCCCTCCACTTT. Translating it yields CASTHKRGPPRSSPLHF.

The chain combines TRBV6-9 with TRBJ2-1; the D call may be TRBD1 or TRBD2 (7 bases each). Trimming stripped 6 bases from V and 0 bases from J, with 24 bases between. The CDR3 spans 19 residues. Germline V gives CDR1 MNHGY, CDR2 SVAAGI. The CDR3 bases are TGTGCCAGCAGGCCCGAGGGGGCGGGAGAGTCCCCCTCCTACAATGAGCAGTTCTTC. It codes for CASRPEGAGESPSYNEQFF.

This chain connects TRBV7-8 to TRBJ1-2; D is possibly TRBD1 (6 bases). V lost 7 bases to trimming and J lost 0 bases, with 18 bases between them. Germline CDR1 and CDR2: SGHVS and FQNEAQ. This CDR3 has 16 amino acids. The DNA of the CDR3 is TGTGCCAGCACCCAGAGGGGGAGGGGGGCTAACTATGGCTACACCTTC. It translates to CASTQRGRGANYGYTF.

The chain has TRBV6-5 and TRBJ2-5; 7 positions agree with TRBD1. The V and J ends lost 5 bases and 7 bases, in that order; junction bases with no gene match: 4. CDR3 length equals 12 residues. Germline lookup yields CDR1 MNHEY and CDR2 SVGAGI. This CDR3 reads CASSTDRVTQYF. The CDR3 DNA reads TGTGCCAGCAGTACTGACAGGGTGACCCAGTACTTC.

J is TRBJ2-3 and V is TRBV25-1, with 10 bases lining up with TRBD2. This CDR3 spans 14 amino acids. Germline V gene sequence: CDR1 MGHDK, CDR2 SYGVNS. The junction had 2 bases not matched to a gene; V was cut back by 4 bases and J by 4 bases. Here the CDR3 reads CASSVLAGADTQYF. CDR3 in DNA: TGTGCCAGCAGTGTCCTAGCGGGGGCAGATACGCAGTATTTT. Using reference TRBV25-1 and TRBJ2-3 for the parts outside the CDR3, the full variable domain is EADIYQTPRYLVIGTGKKITLECSQTMGHDKMYWYQQDPGMELHLIHYSYGVNSTEKGDLSSESTVSRIRTEHFPLTLESARPSHTSQYLCASSVLAGADTQYFGPGTRLTVL.

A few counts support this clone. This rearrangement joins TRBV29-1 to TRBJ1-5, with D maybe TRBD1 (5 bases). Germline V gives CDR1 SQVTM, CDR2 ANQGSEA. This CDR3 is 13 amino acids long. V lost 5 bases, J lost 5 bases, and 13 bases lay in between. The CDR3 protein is CSVRKGVDQPQHF. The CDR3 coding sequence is TGCAGCGTTAGAAAAGGGGTTGATCAGCCCCAGCATTTT.

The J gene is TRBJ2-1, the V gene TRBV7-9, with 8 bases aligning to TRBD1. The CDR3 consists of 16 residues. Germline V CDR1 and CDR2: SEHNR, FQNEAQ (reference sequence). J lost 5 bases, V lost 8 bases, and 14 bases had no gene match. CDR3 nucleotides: TGTGCCAGCGGACGACAGGGGAGTGCGGAGAACAATGAGCAGTTCTTC. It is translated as CASGRQGSAENNEQFF.

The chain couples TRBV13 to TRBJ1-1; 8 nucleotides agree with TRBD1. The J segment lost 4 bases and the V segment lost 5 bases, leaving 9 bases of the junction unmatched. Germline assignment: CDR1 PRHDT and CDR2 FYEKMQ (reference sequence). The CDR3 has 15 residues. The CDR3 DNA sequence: TGTGCCAGCAGCCCCTGGACAGGGATGGGCACTGAAGCTTTCTTT. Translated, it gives CASSPWTGMGTEAFF.

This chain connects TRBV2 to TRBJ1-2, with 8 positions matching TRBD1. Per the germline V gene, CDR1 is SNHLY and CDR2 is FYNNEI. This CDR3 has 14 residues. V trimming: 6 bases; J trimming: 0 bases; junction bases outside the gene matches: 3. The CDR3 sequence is CASSEQGANYGYTF. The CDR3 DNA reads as TGTGCCAGCAGCGAACAGGGGGCTAACTATGGCTACACCTTC.

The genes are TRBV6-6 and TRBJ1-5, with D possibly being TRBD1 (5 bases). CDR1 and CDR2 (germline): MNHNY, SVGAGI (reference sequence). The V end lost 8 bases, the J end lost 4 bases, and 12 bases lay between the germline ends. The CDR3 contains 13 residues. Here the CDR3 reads CASFGGINQPQHF. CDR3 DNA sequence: TGTGCCAGCTTTGGGGGGATAAATCAGCCCCAGCATTTT.

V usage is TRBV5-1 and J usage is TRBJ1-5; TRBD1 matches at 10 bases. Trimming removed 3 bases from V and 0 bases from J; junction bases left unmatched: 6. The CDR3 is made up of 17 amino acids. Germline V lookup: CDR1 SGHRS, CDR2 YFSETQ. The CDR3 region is CASSSGQGTHSNQPQHF. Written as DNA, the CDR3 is TGCGCCAGCAGCTCGGGACAGGGGACCCATAGCAATCAGCCCCAGCATTTT. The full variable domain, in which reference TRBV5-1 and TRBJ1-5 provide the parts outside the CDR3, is KAGVTQTPRYLIKTRGQQVTLSCSPISGHRSVSWYQQTPGQGLQFLFEYFSETQRNKGNFPGRFSGRQFSNSRSEMNVSTLELGDSALYLCASSSGQGTHSNQPQHFGDGTRLSIL.

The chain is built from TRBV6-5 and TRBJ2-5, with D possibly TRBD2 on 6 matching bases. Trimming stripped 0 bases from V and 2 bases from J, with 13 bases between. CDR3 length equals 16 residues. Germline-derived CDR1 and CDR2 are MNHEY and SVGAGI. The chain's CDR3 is CASSYSIRRGQETQYF. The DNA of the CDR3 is TGTGCCAGCAGTTACTCTATCAGGAGGGGACAAGAGACCCAGTACTTC.

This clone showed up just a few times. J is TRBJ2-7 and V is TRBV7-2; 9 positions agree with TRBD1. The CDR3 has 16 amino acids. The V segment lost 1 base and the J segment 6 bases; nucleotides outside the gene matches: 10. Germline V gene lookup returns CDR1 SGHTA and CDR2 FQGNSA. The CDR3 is CASSLGGTQGAFEQYF. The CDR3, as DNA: TGTGCCAGCAGCTTAGGGGGTACACAGGGGGCGTTCGAGCAGTACTTC. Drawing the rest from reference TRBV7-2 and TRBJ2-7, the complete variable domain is GAGVSQSPSNKVTEKGKDVELRCDPISGHTALYWYRQSLGQGLEFLIYFQGNSAPDKSGLPSDRFSAERTGGSVSTLTIQRTQQEDSAVYLCASSLGGTQGAFEQYFGPGTRLTVT.

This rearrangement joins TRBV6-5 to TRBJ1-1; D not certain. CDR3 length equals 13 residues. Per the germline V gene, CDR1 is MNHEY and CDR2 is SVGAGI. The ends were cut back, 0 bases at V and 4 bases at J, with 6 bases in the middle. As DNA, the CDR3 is TGTGCCAGCAGTTACTCGAAGGGCACTGAAGCTTTCTTT. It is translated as CASSYSKGTEAFF.

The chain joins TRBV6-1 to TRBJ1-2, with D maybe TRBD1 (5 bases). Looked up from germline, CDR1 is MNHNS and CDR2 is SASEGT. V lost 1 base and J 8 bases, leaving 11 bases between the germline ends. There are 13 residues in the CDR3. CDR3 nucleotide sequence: TGTGCCAGCAGTGAAGTCCAGGGAGGAGGCTACACCTTC. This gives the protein CASSEVQGGGYTF.

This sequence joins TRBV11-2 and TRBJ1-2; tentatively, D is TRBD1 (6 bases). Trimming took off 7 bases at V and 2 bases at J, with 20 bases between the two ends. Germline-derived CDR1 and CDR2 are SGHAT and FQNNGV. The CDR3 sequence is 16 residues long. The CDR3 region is CASNPLTGPTNYGYTF. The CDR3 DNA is TGTGCCAGCAACCCTCTAACAGGGCCGACGAACTATGGCTACACCTTC.